A single sample is the source of the 28 T cell receptor beta chains below, sequenced in a study of neurological immune-mediated disorders. MiXCR was run by TCRdb on the 5' RACE reads, yielding one entry per CDR3 protein. The profile shows 50,000 or so distinct CDR3 sequences, roughly 15% of them singletons. Sample: PBMCs. These receptors were taken from a man in his 60s in good health.

This clonotype has ten or more counts. J is TRBJ2-7 and V is TRBV5-1; D unclear. V lost 0 bases and J 0 bases, leaving 7 bases between the germline ends. The length of the CDR3 is 14 residues. Germline assignment: CDR1 SGHRS and CDR2 YFSETQ. The CDR3 loop is CASSLELDSYEQYF. As DNA, the CDR3 is TGCGCCAGCAGCTTGGAGCTTGACTCCTACGAGCAGTACTTC.

This clonotype was observed at least ten times. The rearrangement links TRBV5-1 to TRBJ2-3, with 13 bases lining up with TRBD2. CDR1 SGHRS and CDR2 YFSETQ come from the germline V gene. This CDR3 spans 17 amino acids. Unmatched junction bases numbered 6, after V lost 0 bases and J lost 5 bases. CDR3 loop: CASSLEGLAGEVDTQYF. CDR3 nucleotide sequence: TGCGCCAGCAGCTTGGAAGGACTAGCGGGAGAGGTAGATACGCAGTATTTT.

This clonotype occurred many times. The chain's CDR3 is CATSRARGREGDTQYF. The CDR3 bases are TGTGCCACCAGCCGGGCTAGGGGCAGGGAAGGAGATACGCAGTATTTT. V and J are TRBV15 and TRBJ2-3; D perhaps matches TRBD1 (5 bases). The germline V gene has CDR1 LNHNV and CDR2 YYDKDF (reference sequence). The CDR3 totals 16 residues. V lost 5 bases, J lost 5 bases, and 20 bases lay in between.

This chain links TRBV7-6 with TRBJ2-3; no reliable D call. Germline loops: CDR1 SGHVS, CDR2 FNYEAQ. Trimming took off 3 bases at V and 5 bases at J, with 3 bases between the two ends. The CDR3 spans 11 residues. The CDR3 sequence: CASSFVDTQYF. The CDR3 nucleotides read TGTGCCAGCAGCTTCGTAGATACGCAGTATTTT.

This clonotype was observed many times. CDR3 sequence reads: CASSFQGPGYEQYF. The CDR3 bases are TGTGCCAGCAGCTTCCAGGGCCCCGGCTACGAGCAGTACTTC. J is TRBJ2-7 and V is TRBV7-2; possibly TRBD1 for D (5 bases). This CDR3 has 14 residues. CDR1 and CDR2 (germline): SGHTA, FQGNSA. V lost 3 bases to trimming and J lost 3 bases, with 12 bases between them.

This clonotype appeared many times. This chain joins TRBV6-5 and TRBJ2-7; D not resolved. Looked up from germline, CDR1 is MNHEY and CDR2 is SVGAGI. CDR3 length equals 15 residues. Trimming cost V 6 bases and J 3 bases, with 18 bases left between them. CDR3 bases: TGTGCCAGCAGCTGGAGCGCAGCGTCCCGCTACGAGCAGTACTTC. It yields the protein CASSWSAASRYEQYF.

This clonotype appeared many times. This chain uses TRBV7-8 with TRBJ2-3; no definite D call. CDR1 is SGHVS, CDR2 FQNEAQ, per germline. Between the trimmed V and J ends, which lost 6 bases and 3 bases, there was a span of 16 bases. The CDR3 runs to 15 residues. In DNA, the CDR3 is TGTGCCAGCAGATTCGACTCAGTAGGGACAGATACGCAGTATTTT. As protein: CASRFDSVGTDTQYF. Together with reference TRBV7-8 and TRBJ2-3, the CDR3 gives the full variable domain: GAGVSQSPRYKVAKRGQDVALRCDPISGHVSLFWYQQALGQGPEFLTYFQNEAQLDKSGLPSDRFFAERPEGSVSTLKIQRTQQEDSAVYLCASRFDSVGTDTQYFGPGTRLTVL.

This clonotype showed up just once. With a much larger clone just one base away, this may be a read error. The chain is built from TRBV6-1 and TRBJ2-7, with 8 bases lining up with TRBD1. The germline V gene encodes CDR1 MNHNS and CDR2 SASEGT. V shed 7 bases, J shed 10 bases, and the junction held 9 bases outside the gene matches. The CDR3 runs 12 residues. CDR3 in DNA: TGTGCCAGCACGGACAGGGAAGGCGACCAGTACTTC. Translating gives CASTDREGDQYF.

Many counts were recorded for this clonotype. The chain couples TRBV28 to TRBJ2-5, with D hard to call. Between the trimmed V and J ends, which lost 7 bases and 1 base, there was a span of 16 bases. Per germline, CDR1 MDHEN and CDR2 SYDVKM. The CDR3 contains 15 residues. CDR3 sequence (DNA): TGTGCCAGCACCCCCTGGGTAGGAGCCCAAGAGACCCAGTACTTC. This codes for CASTPWVGAQETQYF.

This rearrangement joins TRBV29-1 to TRBJ2-1; 8 bases are a match to TRBD2. The CDR3 consists of 11 residues. Looked up from germline, CDR1 is SQVTM and CDR2 is ANQGSEA. V shed 7 bases and J 14 bases; nucleotides not matched to a gene: 10. CDR3 residues: CSGSQRETEFF. CDR3 nucleotides: TGCAGCGGGAGCCAGCGGGAGACGGAGTTCTTC.

This clonotype was counted ten times or more. The chain has TRBV7-6 and TRBJ2-7; 7 bases align to TRBD1. The V gene's germline CDR1 is SGHVS and CDR2 FNYEAQ. J lost 6 bases, V lost 3 bases, and 5 bases had no gene match. This CDR3 is built from 13 residues. The CDR3 DNA reads as TGTGCCAGCAGCTTTACCTCAGGGGGCGAGCAGTACTTC. Protein product: CASSFTSGGEQYF.

In this sample, this clonotype turned up many times. This chain connects TRBV27 to TRBJ2-7; 10 nucleotides align to TRBD1. The germline gives CDR1 MNHEY, CDR2 SMNVEV (reference sequence). The CDR3 loop spans 15 amino acids. J lost 3 bases, V lost 0 bases, and 2 bases had no gene match. CDR3 in DNA: TGTGCCAGCAGTTTATCCCGGGACAGGGGCTACGAGCAGTACTTC. It translates to CASSLSRDRGYEQYF.

This clonotype was picked up many times. This chain uses TRBV20-1 with TRBJ2-4; D is undetermined. The germline V and J ends were trimmed by 0 bases and 14 bases, with 11 bases remaining between them. CDR3 length: 11 amino acids. In germline, CDR1 is DFQATT, CDR2 SNEGSKA (reference sequence). This chain's CDR3 is CSAREGSLEYF. CDR3 nucleotides: TGCAGTGCTAGAGAGGGCAGCTTAGAGTACTTC.

In this sample, this clonotype turned up a few times. The rearrangement links TRBV24-1 to TRBJ2-1, with 11 bases identical to TRBD2. The CDR3 runs 21 residues. J was trimmed by 0 bases and V by 6 bases; bases with no gene match: 18. Germline V lookup: CDR1 KGHDR, CDR2 SFDVKD. The CDR3 region has the DNA TGTGCCACCAGTCCGCGCGCGGGACTAGCGGATTTGAGGGGCTCCTACAATGAGCAGTTCTTC. As protein: CATSPRAGLADLRGSYNEQFF.

This clonotype was seen ten or more times. V gene TRBV28 combines with J gene TRBJ2-2; tentative D call: TRBD1 (6 bases). Per germline, CDR1 MDHEN and CDR2 SYDVKM. V dropped 8 bases and J dropped 7 bases, with 20 bases sitting between them. CDR3 length equals 15 residues. The CDR3 DNA reads TGTGCCAGCCAGTCGCCCGGGACAATATACGGGGAGCTGTTTTTT. It yields the protein CASQSPGTIYGELFF.

This clonotype was counted ten times or more. The gene calls are TRBV25-1 and TRBJ1-1; tentative D call: TRBD1 (5 bases). V dropped 4 bases and J dropped 4 bases, with 13 bases sitting between them. This CDR3 contains 14 residues. Germline V gene data show CDR1 as MGHDK and CDR2 as SYGVNS. The CDR3 spells CASSGEQEFTEAFF. The CDR3 nucleotides are TGTGCCAGCAGTGGGGAACAGGAATTCACTGAAGCTTTCTTT.

This clonotype was seen repeatedly, ten times or more. This chain connects TRBV12-3 or TRBV12-4 to TRBJ1-2, with 10 bases fitting TRBD1. The CDR3 consists of 15 residues. V lost 2 bases to trimming and J lost 7 bases; unmatched junction nucleotides: 7. CDR3 amino acids: CASSLFVGTGAGYTF. CDR3 nucleotides: TGTGCCAGCAGTTTATTTGTCGGGACAGGGGCTGGCTACACCTTC.

The chain uses TRBV7-2 and TRBJ2-3, with D possibly being TRBD2 (6 bases). This CDR3 has 15 residues. Looked up from germline, CDR1 is SGHTA and CDR2 is FQGNSA. V was pared by 11 bases and J by 2 bases, with 20 bases between. For the CDR3, the DNA is TGTGCCCTCAGCTTGACTAGTCAGCTCACAGATACGCAGTATTTT. Protein sequence: CALSLTSQLTDTQYF. Full variable domain (rest looked up from reference TRBV7-2 and TRBJ2-3): GAGVSQSPSNKVTEKGKDVELRCDPISGHTALYWYRQSLGQGLEFLIYFQGNSAPDKSGLPSDRFSAERTGGSVSTLTIQRTQQEDSAVYLCALSLTSQLTDTQYFGPGTRLTVL.

This clonotype came up many times. This rearrangement joins TRBV5-4 to TRBJ2-3; possible D gene TRBD2, 5 bases. CDR3 length: 15 residues. Germline loops: CDR1 SGHNT, CDR2 YYREEE (reference sequence). Trimming cost V 2 bases and J 2 bases, with 12 bases left between them. The CDR3 region is CASSLSSRNTDTQYF. Here the CDR3 DNA reads TGTGCCAGCAGCTTATCTAGCAGGAACACAGATACGCAGTATTTT.

This clonotype came up a few times. This rearrangement joins TRBV27 to TRBJ2-2, with a weak D call TRBD1 (6 bases). Deletions cut 7 bases from V and 2 bases from J, with 14 bases between. In germline, CDR1 is MNHEY, CDR2 SMNVEV (reference sequence). This CDR3 region has 15 residues. The CDR3 DNA reads TGTGCCAGCAAGGACACGGGACACAACACCGGGGAGCTGTTTTTT. It specifies CASKDTGHNTGELFF.

There are many counts of this clonotype. J is TRBJ2-3 and V is TRBV5-1; the D gene is possibly TRBD2 (6 bases). This CDR3 is 16 amino acids long. Germline-derived CDR1 and CDR2 are SGHRS and YFSETQ. V gave up 1 base and J gave up 3 bases, with 15 bases separating them. For the CDR3, the DNA is TGCGCCAGCAGCTTGTCACCGGGAGAAGGAACAGATACGCAGTATTTT. Its translation: CASSLSPGEGTDTQYF.

This clonotype has at least ten counts. The V gene is TRBV10-3, the J gene TRBJ2-3; TRBD2 matches 9 bases. The CDR3 is made up of 14 amino acids. V shed 5 bases and J 4 bases; nucleotides not matched to a gene: 4. CDR1 and CDR2 from the germline V gene are ENHRY and SYGVKD. The CDR3 DNA follows: TGTGCCATCAGTAGCGGGGGGCCCCCAGATACGCAGTATTTT. Protein product: CAISSGGPPDTQYF.

This clonotype has at least ten counts. J is TRBJ2-3 and V is TRBV29-1; no reliable D call. Between the trimmed V and J ends, which lost 3 bases and 3 bases, there was a span of 10 bases. The CDR3 contains 13 residues. In germline, CDR1 is SQVTM, CDR2 ANQGSEA. The CDR3 is CSVETVGTDTQYF. The CDR3 DNA reads as TGCAGCGTTGAGACCGTGGGAACAGATACGCAGTATTTT.

This clonotype came up many times. The chain links TRBV28 to TRBJ2-1; TRBD2 matches 14 bases. With 3 bases clipped from V and 0 bases from J, the junction kept 16 bases outside the gene matches. CDR3 size: 22 residues. In germline, CDR1 is MDHEN, CDR2 SYDVKM. The CDR3, as DNA: TGTGCCAGCAGTTTGTCCTTCCCGGGACTAGCGGGAGTTCCAAGCTCCTACAATGAGCAGTTCTTC. It encodes CASSLSFPGLAGVPSSYNEQFF.

This clonotype has a count of ten or more. This chain links TRBV7-2 with TRBJ1-1; D is possibly TRBD1 (6 bases). V lost 5 bases and J 7 bases, leaving 14 bases between the germline ends. The CDR3 runs to 13 residues. Per the germline V gene, CDR1 is SGHTA and CDR2 is FQGNSA. The CDR3 bases are TGTGCCAGCAGCCAGCACAGGGAGGGTGAAGCTTTCTTT. Its translation is CASSQHREGEAFF. Looking up the rest from reference TRBV7-2 and TRBJ1-1 gives the full variable domain: GAGVSQSPSNKVTEKGKDVELRCDPISGHTALYWYRQSLGQGLEFLIYFQGNSAPDKSGLPSDRFSAERTGGSVSTLTIQRTQQEDSAVYLCASSQHREGEAFFGQGTRLTVV.

This clonotype was counted between two and nine times. The rearrangement links TRBV6-5 to TRBJ2-7, with TRBD2 matching 11 bases. The CDR3 is 15 residues long. The germline gives CDR1 MNHEY, CDR2 SVGAGI. V dropped 0 bases and J dropped 11; count of bases not matched to a gene: 9. The DNA of the CDR3 is TGTGCCAGCAGTTACTCGACTAGCGGGGCTCGACAGGAGTACTTC. Translation gives CASSYSTSGARQEYF.

The V and J genes are TRBV18 and TRBJ2-2; the match to TRBD2 covers 8 bases. The CDR3 is made up of 16 amino acids. Germline CDR1 reads KGHSH; CDR2 reads LQKENI. V shed 1 base, J shed 1 base, and the junction held 2 bases outside the gene matches. The CDR3 loop reads CASSPRLAGNTGELFF. The CDR3 coding sequence is TGTGCCAGCTCACCACGGCTAGCGGGGAACACCGGGGAGCTGTTTTTT.

This clonotype has ten or more counts. J is TRBJ2-3 and V is TRBV7-3; D possibly uses TRBD1 or TRBD2 (6 bases each). Germline assignment: CDR1 SGHTA and CDR2 FQGTGA. The CDR3 has 16 amino acids. V lost 1 base, J lost 0 bases, and 11 bases lay in between. The CDR3 is CASSLKGGLSTDTQYF. The CDR3 region has the DNA TGTGCCAGCAGCTTAAAGGGGGGCCTTAGCACAGATACGCAGTATTTT.